Only a few counts were recorded for the clone carrying this T cell receptor (beta chain). The antigen is not known. This entry comes from a study of cytomegalovirus exposure and HLA in healthy donors. The study's findings and limits: Later analysis identified a missense DCLRE1C variant that was linked to TCR beta V- and J-gene trimming.

The PCR contained 60 Vbeta and 13 Jbeta primers. The table came from immunoSEQ multiplex PCR; TCRdb's copy has only in-frame clones and leaves some out. The sample yields over 150,000 clones, approximately 80% seen once. Sequencing used PBMCs. The source of this sequence is a woman in her 40s in good health and CMV-seropositive.

In DNA form, the CDR3 reads TGTGCCAGTAGTACTATCGGGGAAGAGACCCAGTACTTC. It yields the protein CASSTIGEETQYF. The chain uses TRBV19 and TRBJ2-5; TRBD2 might be the D (5 bases). V gave up 4 bases and J gave up 3 bases, with 9 bases separating them. The CDR3 length is 13 residues. CDR1 and CDR2 (germline): LNHDA, SQIVND (reference sequence). Full variable domain (missing parts from reference TRBV19 and TRBJ2-5): DGGITQSPKYLFRKEGQNVTLSCEQNLNHDAMYWYRQDPGQGLRLIYYSQIVNDFQKGDIAEGYSVSREKKESFPLTVTSAQKNPTAFYLCASSTIGEETQYFGPGTRLLVL.